This T cell receptor (beta chain) was retrieved from a study of T cell responses to AZD1222 COVID-19 vaccine. Sequencing was performed with immunoSEQ multiplex PCR; in TCRdb, only in-frame clones are kept and a portion is missing. Of 140,000 or so clones listed, roughly nine tenths are singletons. The receptor comes from an adult who received the AZD1222 COVID-19 vaccine. Sequencing used peripheral blood, obtained 28 days after the second AZD1222 dose.

The CDR3 DNA reads TGTGCCAGCAGAGACATAAACCAGCCCCAGCATTTT. As protein: CASRDINQPQHF. The chain joins TRBV6-6 to TRBJ1-5; no clear D. The CDR3 sequence is 12 residues long. Germline V gives CDR1 MNHNY, CDR2 SVGAGI (reference sequence). V was pared by 6 bases and J by 7 bases, with 10 bases between.